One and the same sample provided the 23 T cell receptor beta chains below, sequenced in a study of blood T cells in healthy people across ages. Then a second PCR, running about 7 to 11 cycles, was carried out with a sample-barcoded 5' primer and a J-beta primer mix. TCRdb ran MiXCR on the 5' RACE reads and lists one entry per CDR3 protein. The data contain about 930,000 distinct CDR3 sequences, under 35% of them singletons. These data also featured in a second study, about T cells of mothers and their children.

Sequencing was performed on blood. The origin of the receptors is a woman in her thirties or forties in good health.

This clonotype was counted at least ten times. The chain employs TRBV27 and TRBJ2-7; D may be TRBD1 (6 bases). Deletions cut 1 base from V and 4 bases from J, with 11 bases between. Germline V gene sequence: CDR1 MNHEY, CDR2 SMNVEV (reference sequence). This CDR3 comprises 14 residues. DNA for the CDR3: TGTGCCAGCAGTTTATTCATCGGGACATACGAGCAGTACTTC. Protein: CASSLFIGTYEQYF.

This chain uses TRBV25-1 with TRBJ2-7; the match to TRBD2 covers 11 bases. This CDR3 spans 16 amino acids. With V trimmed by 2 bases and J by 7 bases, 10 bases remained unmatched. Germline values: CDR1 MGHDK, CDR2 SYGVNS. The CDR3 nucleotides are TGTGCCAGCAGTGAACTAGCGGGGGGCCGCTACAATGAGCAGTACTTC. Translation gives CASSELAGGRYNEQYF.

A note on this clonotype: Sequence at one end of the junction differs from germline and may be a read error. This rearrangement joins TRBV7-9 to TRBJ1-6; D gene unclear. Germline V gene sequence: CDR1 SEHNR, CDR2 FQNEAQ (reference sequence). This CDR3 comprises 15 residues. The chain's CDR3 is CSSSKQSSYNSPLHF. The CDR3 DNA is TGTTCCAGCAGCAAACAGAGCTCCTATAATTCACCCCTCCACTTT.

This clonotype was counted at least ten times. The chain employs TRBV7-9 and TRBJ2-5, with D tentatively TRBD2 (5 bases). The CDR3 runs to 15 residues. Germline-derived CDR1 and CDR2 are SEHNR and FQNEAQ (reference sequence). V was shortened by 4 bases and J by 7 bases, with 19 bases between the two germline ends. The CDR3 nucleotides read TGTGCCAGCAGCTCCTCCCCGGGGATTCTGGGGACCCAGTACTTC. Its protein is CASSSSPGILGTQYF.

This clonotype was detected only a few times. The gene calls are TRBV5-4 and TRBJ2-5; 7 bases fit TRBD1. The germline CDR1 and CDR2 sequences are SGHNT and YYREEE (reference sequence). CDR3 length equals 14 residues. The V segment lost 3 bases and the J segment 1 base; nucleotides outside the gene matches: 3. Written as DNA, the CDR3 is TGTGCCAGCAGCTCCGGACAGGTCCAAGAGACCCAGTACTTC. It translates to CASSSGQVQETQYF.

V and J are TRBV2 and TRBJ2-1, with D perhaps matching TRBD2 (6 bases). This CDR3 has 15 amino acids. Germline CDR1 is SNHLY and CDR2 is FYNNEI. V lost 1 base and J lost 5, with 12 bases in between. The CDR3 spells CASSEDGSFNNEQFF. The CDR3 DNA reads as TGTGCCAGCAGTGAAGACGGGAGTTTCAACAATGAGCAGTTCTTC.

CDR3 loop: CASSLASENYGYTF. The CDR3 DNA sequence: TGCGCCAGCAGCTTGGCGTCCGAGAACTATGGCTACACCTTC. The chain carries TRBV5-1 and TRBJ1-2, with D uncertain. The CDR3 extends over 14 amino acids. The germline V gene encodes CDR1 SGHRS and CDR2 YFSETQ. V was shortened by 0 bases and J by 2 bases, with 8 bases between the two germline ends. Full variable domain (outside the CDR3, taken from reference TRBV5-1 and TRBJ1-2): KAGVTQTPRYLIKTRGQQVTLSCSPISGHRSVSWYQQTPGQGLQFLFEYFSETQRNKGNFPGRFSGRQFSNSRSEMNVSTLELGDSALYLCASSLASENYGYTFGSGTRLTVV.

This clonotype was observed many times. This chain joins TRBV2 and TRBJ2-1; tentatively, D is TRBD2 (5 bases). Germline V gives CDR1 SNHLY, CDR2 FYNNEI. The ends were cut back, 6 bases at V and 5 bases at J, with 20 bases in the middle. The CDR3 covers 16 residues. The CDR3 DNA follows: TGTGCCAGCAGCCGATTGAGGGTGAAGGTTAACAATGAGCAGTTCTTC. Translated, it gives CASSRLRVKVNNEQFF.

The CDR3 region is CSARDTTTDTQYF. In DNA, the CDR3 is TGCAGTGCTAGAGATACCACCACAGATACGCAGTATTTT. V usage is TRBV20-1 and J usage is TRBJ2-3; no firm D call. CDR3 length: 13 residues. The germline CDR1 and CDR2 sequences are DFQATT and SNEGSKA (reference sequence). V was cut by 0 bases and J by 2 bases, with 6 bases left in between.

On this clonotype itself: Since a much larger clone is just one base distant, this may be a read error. The CDR3 region has the DNA TGCAGTGCTCCCGGACAGGGTAAGGAAAAACTGTTTTTT. It encodes CSAPGQGKEKLFF. The chain couples TRBV20-1 to TRBJ1-4; 8 bases align to TRBD1. Germline lookup yields CDR1 DFQATT and CDR2 SNEGSKA (reference sequence). The V segment lost 5 bases and the J segment 8 bases; nucleotides outside the gene matches: 7. This CDR3 is 13 amino acids long.

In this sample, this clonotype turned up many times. The CDR3 region has the DNA TGTGCCAGCAGCCACCCAACAGGGGATACCTACGAGCAGTACTTC. Translated, it gives CASSHPTGDTYEQYF. The genes are TRBV5-6 and TRBJ2-7; 7 nucleotides match TRBD1. With 4 bases clipped from V and 2 bases from J, the junction kept 9 bases outside the gene matches. Per the germline V gene, CDR1 is SGHDT and CDR2 is YYEEEE. The length of the CDR3 is 15 residues.

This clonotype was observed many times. The CDR3 DNA is TGTGCCAGCACCCCGGACAGGGGCCAAGAGACCCAGTACTTC. It translates to CASTPDRGQETQYF. The chain recombines TRBV11-1 with TRBJ2-5; 9 bases fit TRBD1. This CDR3 comprises 14 residues. Germline loops: CDR1 SGHAT, CDR2 FQDESV (reference sequence). The V and J ends lost 7 bases and 1 base, in that order; junction bases with no gene match: 4.

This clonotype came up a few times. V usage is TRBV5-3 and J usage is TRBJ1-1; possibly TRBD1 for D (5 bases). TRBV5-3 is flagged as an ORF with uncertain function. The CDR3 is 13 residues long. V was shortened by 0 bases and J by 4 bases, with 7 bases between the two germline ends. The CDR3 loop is CARSLGGITEAFF. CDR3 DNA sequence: TGTGCCAGAAGCTTGGGGGGGATCACTGAAGCTTTCTTT.

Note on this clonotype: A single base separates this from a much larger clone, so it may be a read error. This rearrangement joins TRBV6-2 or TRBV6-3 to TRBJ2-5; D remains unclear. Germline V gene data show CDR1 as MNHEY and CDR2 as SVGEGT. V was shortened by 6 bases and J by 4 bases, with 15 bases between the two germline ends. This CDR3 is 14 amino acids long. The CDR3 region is CASRYGTVSETQYF. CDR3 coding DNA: TGTGCCAGCAGGTACGGTACAGTGTCAGAGACCCAGTACTTC.

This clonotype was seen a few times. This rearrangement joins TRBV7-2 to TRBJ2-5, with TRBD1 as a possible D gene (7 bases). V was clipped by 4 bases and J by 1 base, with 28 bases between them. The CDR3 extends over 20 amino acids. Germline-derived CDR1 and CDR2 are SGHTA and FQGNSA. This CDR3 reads CASSSPFGGGGGGGQETQYF. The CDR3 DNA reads TGTGCCAGCAGCTCCCCCTTTGGAGGGGGCGGCGGTGGGGGCCAAGAGACCCAGTACTTC. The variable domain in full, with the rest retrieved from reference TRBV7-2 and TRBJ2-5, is GAGVSQSPSNKVTEKGKDVELRCDPISGHTALYWYRQSLGQGLEFLIYFQGNSAPDKSGLPSDRFSAERTGGSVSTLTIQRTQQEDSAVYLCASSSPFGGGGGGGQETQYFGPGTRLLVL.

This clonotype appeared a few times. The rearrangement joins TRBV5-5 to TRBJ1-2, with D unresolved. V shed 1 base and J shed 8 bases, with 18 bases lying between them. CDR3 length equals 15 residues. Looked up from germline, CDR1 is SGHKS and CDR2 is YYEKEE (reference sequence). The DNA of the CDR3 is TGTGCCAGCAGCTTGACTCTCTGGGCCCCAGGCGGCTACACCTTC. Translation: CASSLTLWAPGGYTF.

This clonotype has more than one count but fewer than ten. CDR3 region: CASSLTTSGGFTDTQYF. In DNA, the CDR3 is TGTGCCAGCAGCCTCACGACTAGCGGGGGGTTCACAGATACGCAGTATTTT. This sequence joins TRBV9 and TRBJ2-3; 13 positions match TRBD2. Germline CDR1 and CDR2: SGDLS and YYNGEE. This CDR3 spans 17 amino acids. Losses at the gene ends were 4 bases for V and 2 bases for J; bases not matched to a gene: 7.

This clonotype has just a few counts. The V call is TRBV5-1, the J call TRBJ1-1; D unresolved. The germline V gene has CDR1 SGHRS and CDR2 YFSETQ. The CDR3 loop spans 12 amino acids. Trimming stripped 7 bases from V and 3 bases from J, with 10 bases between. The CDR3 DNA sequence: TGCGCCAGCGATCCAGCTCACACTGAAGCTTTCTTT. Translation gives CASDPAHTEAFF.

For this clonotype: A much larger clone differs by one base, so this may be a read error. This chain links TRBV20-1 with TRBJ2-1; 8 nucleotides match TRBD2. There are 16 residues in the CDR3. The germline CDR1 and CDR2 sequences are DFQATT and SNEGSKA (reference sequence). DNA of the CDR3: TGCAGTGCTGGAGATATGGGACTAGGTGGGAACAATGAGCAGTTCTTC. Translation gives CSAGDMGLGGNNEQFF.

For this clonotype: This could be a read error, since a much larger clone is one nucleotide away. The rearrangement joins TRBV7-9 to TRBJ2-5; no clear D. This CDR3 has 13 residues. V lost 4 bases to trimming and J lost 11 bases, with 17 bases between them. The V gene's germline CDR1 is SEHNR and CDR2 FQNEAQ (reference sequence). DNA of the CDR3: TGTGCCAGCAGCTCCGACGGATTCTACGGGCAGTACTTC. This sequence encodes CASSSDGFYGQYF. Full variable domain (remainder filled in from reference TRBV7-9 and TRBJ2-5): DTGVSQNPRHKITKRGQNVTFRCDPISEHNRLYWYRQTLGQGPEFLTYFQNEAQLEKSRLLSDRFSAERPKGSFSTLEIQRTEQGDSAMYLCASSSDGFYGQYFGPGTRLLVL.

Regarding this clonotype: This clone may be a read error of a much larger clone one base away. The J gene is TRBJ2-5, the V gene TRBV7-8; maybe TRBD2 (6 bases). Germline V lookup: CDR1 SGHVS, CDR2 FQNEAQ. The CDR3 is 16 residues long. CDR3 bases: TGTGCCAGCAGCTTAGAGCCCACGCGGGGTCAAGAGACCCGGTACTTC. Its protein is CASSLEPTRGQETRYF.

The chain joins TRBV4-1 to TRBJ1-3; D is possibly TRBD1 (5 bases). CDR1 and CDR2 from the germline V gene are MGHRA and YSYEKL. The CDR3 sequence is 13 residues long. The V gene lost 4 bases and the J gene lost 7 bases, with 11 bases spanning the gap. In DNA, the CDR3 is TGCGCCAGCAGCCGTCCCGGGGGTAACACCATATATTTT. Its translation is CASSRPGGNTIYF.

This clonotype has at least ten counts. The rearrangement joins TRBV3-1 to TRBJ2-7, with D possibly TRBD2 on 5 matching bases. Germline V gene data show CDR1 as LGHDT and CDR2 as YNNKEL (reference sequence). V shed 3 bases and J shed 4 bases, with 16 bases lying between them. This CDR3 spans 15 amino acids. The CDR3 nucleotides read TGTGCCAGCAGCCAGGCGACCCGGGGTCCGTACGAGCAGTACTTC. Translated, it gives CASSQATRGPYEQYF.